The 26 T cell receptor beta chains below all came from one sample that was sequenced in a study of CD8 T cells in Susac syndrome. Reverse transcription of roughly 0.5 to 1 ug RNA was carried out with random hexamers. TCRdb reanalysed the immunoSEQ multiplex PCR reads using MiXCR and keeps one entry per CDR3 protein. Of 100,000 to 150,000 distinct CDR3 sequences listed, 80% to 85% are singletons. Sequenced sample: CD8+ T cells from PBMCs. Receptor source: a human donor with multiple sclerosis.

The rearrangement links TRBV5-1 to TRBJ2-4; D is unclear. Trimming removed 4 bases from V and 0 bases from J, with 14 bases in between. The CDR3 extends over 16 amino acids. CDR1 and CDR2 from the germline V gene are SGHRS and YFSETQ. The CDR3 loop is CASSLSVGIAKNIQYF. The CDR3 coding sequence is TGCGCCAGCAGCCTGTCCGTGGGTATAGCCAAAAACATTCAGTACTTC.

This clonotype was observed a handful of times. The chain couples TRBV6-5 to TRBJ1-5; 8 nucleotides line up with TRBD1. Per the germline V gene, CDR1 is MNHEY and CDR2 is SVGAGI. After removal of 4 bases from V and 1 base from J, the junction contained 12 bases not matched to a gene. CDR3 size: 18 residues. CDR3 sequence: CASSLGGQGRISNQPQHF. CDR3 DNA sequence: TGTGCCAGCAGTTTGGGAGGACAGGGAAGAATAAGCAATCAGCCCCAGCATTTT.

The chain has TRBV9 and TRBJ2-5; D is undetermined. V gave up 0 bases and J gave up 2 bases, with 11 bases separating them. The V gene's germline CDR1 is SGDLS and CDR2 YYNGEE. The CDR3 covers 15 residues. The CDR3: CASSVESNSQETQYF. The CDR3 bases are TGTGCCAGCAGCGTAGAATCCAACAGTCAAGAGACCCAGTACTTC.

This clonotype was counted once. The J gene is TRBJ2-1, the V gene TRBV27; 7 nucleotides line up with TRBD2. Unmatched junction bases numbered 8, after V lost 2 bases and J lost 4 bases. The CDR3 has 16 residues. The V gene's germline CDR1 is MNHEY and CDR2 SMNVEV (reference sequence). The CDR3 region is CASSLTDGDYYNEQFF. The CDR3 bases are TGTGCCAGCAGTTTAACGGACGGGGACTATTACAATGAGCAGTTCTTC.

This chain links TRBV10-3 with TRBJ2-7, with D perhaps matching TRBD1 or TRBD2 (6 bases each). The CDR3 spans 15 residues. The germline V and J ends were trimmed by 3 bases and 5 bases, with 17 bases remaining between them. CDR1 and CDR2 (germline): ENHRY, SYGVKD. Here the CDR3 reads CAISDPPGEEDEQYF. CDR3 bases: TGTGCCATCAGTGACCCCCCAGGGGAGGAGGACGAGCAGTACTTC.

The V and J genes are TRBV6-5 and TRBJ2-5; 8 nucleotides align to TRBD1. The germline CDR1 and CDR2 sequences are MNHEY and SVGAGI. Losses at the gene ends were 5 bases for V and 4 bases for J; bases not matched to a gene: 6. This CDR3 is 14 amino acids long. DNA for the CDR3: TGTGCCAGCAGTCTGGACAGGGTCCGAGAGACCCAGTACTTC. This gives the protein CASSLDRVRETQYF.

The J gene is TRBJ1-1, the V gene TRBV2; D gene unclear. Trimming took off 5 bases at V and 5 bases at J, with 18 bases between the two ends. Germline lookup yields CDR1 SNHLY and CDR2 FYNNEI. The CDR3 covers 15 residues. CDR3: CASSPDPQVQTEAFF. CDR3 bases: TGTGCCAGCAGTCCGGACCCTCAGGTTCAGACTGAAGCTTTCTTT. The full variable domain, completed using reference TRBV2 and TRBJ1-1, is EPEVTQTPSHQVTQMGQEVILRCVPISNHLYFYWYRQILGQKVEFLVSFYNNEISEKSEIFDDQFSVERPDGSNFTLKIRSTKLEDSAMYFCASSPDPQVQTEAFFGQGTRLTVV.

The V and J genes are TRBV27 and TRBJ1-5; D unclear. Germline loops: CDR1 MNHEY, CDR2 SMNVEV (reference sequence). CDR3 length: 14 amino acids. Trimming took off 2 bases at V and 4 bases at J, with 9 bases between the two ends. CDR3 nucleotide sequence: TGTGCCAGCAGTTTAAACCTTGGTAATCAGCCCCAGCATTTT. This codes for CASSLNLGNQPQHF.

V is TRBV20-1 and J is TRBJ1-5; no firm D call. V lost 1 base, J lost 3 bases, and 10 bases lay in between. The CDR3 consists of 14 residues. From germline, CDR1 is DFQATT and CDR2 SNEGSKA (reference sequence). The CDR3 protein is CSARGTIFNQPQHF. The CDR3 coding sequence is TGCAGTGCTAGAGGGACTATATTCAATCAGCCCCAGCATTTT.

The chain couples TRBV29-1 to TRBJ1-1; D is unresolved. Germline V lookup: CDR1 SQVTM, CDR2 ANQGSEA. The CDR3 sequence is 12 residues long. The V end was cut by 5 bases, the J end by 1 base, with 8 bases between. As DNA, the CDR3 is TGCAGCGTTCTGACCGGGAACACTGAAGCTTTCTTT. Translation gives CSVLTGNTEAFF.

The chain carries TRBV20-1 and TRBJ2-3; D is perhaps TRBD2 (6 bases). This CDR3 is 16 amino acids long. Trimming left V 1 base short and J 4 bases short, with 18 bases between. Germline V gene sequence: CDR1 DFQATT, CDR2 SNEGSKA (reference sequence). Written as DNA, the CDR3 is TGCAGTGCTAGAGTATGGCTAGCCAGCGGGCCAGATACGCAGTATTTT. As protein: CSARVWLASGPDTQYF.

This clonotype was picked up a small number of times. V gene TRBV4-3 combines with J gene TRBJ2-1; D ambiguous. Deletions cut 6 bases from V and 7 bases from J, with 10 bases between. The germline CDR1 and CDR2 sequences are LGHNA and YSLEER. This CDR3 contains 12 residues. The CDR3 region has the DNA TGCGCCAGCAGTCTACTGGGGAATGAGCAGTTCTTC. As protein: CASSLLGNEQFF.

This clonotype has just one count. The rearrangement uses TRBV28 and TRBJ2-3; 7 bases align to TRBD1. The CDR3 loop spans 14 amino acids. Germline V gene lookup returns CDR1 MDHEN and CDR2 SYDVKM. V lost 8 bases to trimming and J lost 2 bases; unmatched junction nucleotides: 7. The chain's CDR3 is CASLTGRLTDTQYF. The DNA for the CDR3 is TGTGCCAGCTTGACAGGGCGACTCACAGATACGCAGTATTTT.

The chain has TRBV19 and TRBJ2-7; no definite D call. The CDR3 is made up of 14 amino acids. Germline V gene sequence: CDR1 LNHDA, CDR2 SQIVND (reference sequence). Trimming took off 3 bases at V and 0 bases at J, with 9 bases between the two ends. The CDR3 loop is CASSIGASSYEQYF. Written as DNA, the CDR3 is TGTGCCAGTAGTATCGGAGCGAGCTCCTACGAGCAGTACTTC.

This clonotype was observed a few times. This sequence joins TRBV30 and TRBJ1-5; 8 nucleotides align to TRBD1. With V trimmed by 3 bases and J by 7 bases, 5 bases remained unmatched. Looked up from germline, CDR1 is GTSNPN and CDR2 is SVGIG (reference sequence). There are 13 residues in the CDR3. This CDR3 is CAWSPDRGQPQHF. CDR3 nucleotide sequence: TGTGCCTGGAGCCCCGACAGGGGCCAGCCCCAGCATTTT.

This clonotype was recorded a few times. This chain connects TRBV19 to TRBJ1-1; D is unclear. The CDR3 spans 13 residues. Germline V gene sequence: CDR1 LNHDA, CDR2 SQIVND (reference sequence). The ends were cut back, 5 bases at V and 7 bases at J, with 14 bases in the middle. CDR3 nucleotides: TGTGCCAGTAGTTTAACATCGTCCGGTGAAGCTTTCTTT. Amino acids: CASSLTSSGEAFF.

The V call is TRBV4-3, the J call TRBJ1-2; D ambiguous. V lost 1 base and J lost 10, with 25 bases in between. The germline gives CDR1 LGHNA, CDR2 YSLEER. The CDR3 totals 17 residues. CDR3 loop: CASSQVLSLQRILTYTF. The CDR3 region has the DNA TGCGCCAGCAGCCAAGTTTTAAGTTTACAGCGAATTCTAACCTACACCTTC.

This clonotype has only a few counts. The V call is TRBV6-1, the J call TRBJ2-7, with D possibly matching TRBD2 (6 bases). Trimming removed 4 bases from V and 2 bases from J, with 12 bases in between. CDR3 length equals 14 residues. The germline CDR1 and CDR2 sequences are MNHNS and SASEGT. DNA of the CDR3: TGTGCCAGCAGTGCGGGACTCCGAGCCTACGAGCAGTACGTC. It is translated as CASSAGLRAYEQYV.

This clonotype is medium-sized (0.01 to 0.1%). The V and J genes are TRBV27 and TRBJ2-5, with D uncertain. Germline V gene sequence: CDR1 MNHEY, CDR2 SMNVEV (reference sequence). This CDR3 comprises 11 residues. Trimming cost V 2 bases and J 4 bases, with 2 bases left between them. The CDR3: CASSLGETQYF. In DNA form, the CDR3 reads TGTGCCAGCAGTTTAGGAGAGACCCAGTACTTC.

V usage is TRBV1 and J usage is TRBJ2-7; no check of the table's D call, TRBD1, against the DNA was made. TRBV1 is annotated as a pseudogene. The CDR3 runs to 16 residues. The CDR3: CTSSQDMAPFHCEQYV. DNA for the CDR3: TGCACCAGCAGCCAAGATATGGCGCCCTTCCATTGCGAGCAGTACGTC.

The chain couples TRBV27 to TRBJ2-1, with 10 bases fitting TRBD2. Germline CDR1 is MNHEY and CDR2 is SMNVEV (reference sequence). The CDR3 extends over 13 amino acids. V trimming: 6 bases; J trimming: 9 bases; junction bases outside the gene matches: 5. The DNA of the CDR3 is TGTGCCAGCAGAATGGGACTAGCGCGTGAGCAGTTCTTC. Amino acids: CASRMGLAREQFF.

This chain connects TRBV27 to TRBJ2-1, with 8 bases identical to TRBD2. Trimming at V came to 1 base and at J to 6 bases, leaving 8 bases not matched to a gene. The CDR3 runs to 16 residues. Germline CDR1 and CDR2: MNHEY and SMNVEV (reference sequence). Written as DNA, the CDR3 is TGTGCCAGCAGTTTATTGGCGGGAGGCCCTATCAATGAGCAGTTCTTC. It codes for CASSLLAGGPINEQFF.

This chain connects TRBV4-3 to TRBJ2-2; D call uncertain. CDR3 length: 17 amino acids. Between the trimmed V and J ends, which lost 0 bases and 2 bases, there was a span of 13 bases. Germline CDR1 and CDR2: LGHNA and YSLEER. The CDR3 region is CASSQESAITNTGELFF. CDR3 in DNA: TGCGCCAGCAGCCAAGAGTCCGCTATCACCAACACCGGGGAGCTGTTTTTT.

V usage is TRBV12-3 or TRBV12-4 and J usage is TRBJ1-5, with D uncertain. CDR3 length: 18 amino acids. Trimming cost V 4 bases and J 0 bases, with 19 bases left between them. The DNA for the CDR3 is TGTGCCAGCAGTTCCAACCTCACTCCGGGATATAGCAATCAGCCCCAGCATTTT. Translation gives CASSSNLTPGYSNQPQHF.

J is TRBJ1-1 and V is TRBV27; 8 bases map to TRBD1. CDR3 length equals 16 residues. CDR1 MNHEY and CDR2 SMNVEV come from the germline V gene (reference sequence). With V trimmed by 6 bases and J by 1 base, 10 bases remained unmatched. CDR3 sequence reads: CASSHHPGTGNTEAFF. The CDR3 region has the DNA TGTGCCAGCAGCCATCACCCCGGGACAGGGAACACTGAAGCTTTCTTT.

The CDR3 DNA follows: TGTGCCAGCAGTTTATCTGGCGCGCCTAATCAGCCCCAGCATTTT. This encodes CASSLSGAPNQPQHF. The chain joins TRBV27 to TRBJ1-5; D gene uncertain. The CDR3 sequence is 15 residues long. The V gene's germline CDR1 is MNHEY and CDR2 SMNVEV (reference sequence). V gave up 0 bases and J gave up 4 bases, with 10 bases separating them.